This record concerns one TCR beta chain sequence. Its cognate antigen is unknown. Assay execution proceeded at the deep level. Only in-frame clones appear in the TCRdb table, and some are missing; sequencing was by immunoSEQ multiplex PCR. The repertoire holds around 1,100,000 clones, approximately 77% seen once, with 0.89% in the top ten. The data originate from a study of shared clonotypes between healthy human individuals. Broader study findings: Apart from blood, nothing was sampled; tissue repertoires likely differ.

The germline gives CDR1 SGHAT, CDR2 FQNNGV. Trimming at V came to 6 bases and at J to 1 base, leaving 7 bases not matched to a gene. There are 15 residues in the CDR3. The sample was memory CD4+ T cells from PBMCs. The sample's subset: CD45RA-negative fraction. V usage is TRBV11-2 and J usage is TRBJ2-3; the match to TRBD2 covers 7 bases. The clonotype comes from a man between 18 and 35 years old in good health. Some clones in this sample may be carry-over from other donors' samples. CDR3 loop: CASSPLAVGTDTQYF. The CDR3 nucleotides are TGTGCCAGCAGTCCCCTAGCGGTCGGCACAGATACGCAGTATTTT.